This TCR beta chain was retrieved from a study of blood T cell repertoires in COVID-19. The wider study: Specimens from acute and convalescent COVID-19 originated in the United States, Italy and Spain. The analysed material was cDNA or gDNA that came from T cells, B-cell-depleted T cells, or PBMCs.

Original processing notes: Reference gene primer amplification yielded estimated nucleated cell counts. Libraries were prepared by immunoSEQ multiplex PCR; TCRdb keeps only in-frame clonotypes and omits some of them. From that table come the V and J calls and clone size; the DNA was used to work out D and trimming. This table has thousands of clones, about 83% appearing once. Between the trimmed V and J ends, which lost 0 bases and 5 bases, there was a span of 17 bases. CDR1 and CDR2 (germline): SGHRS, YFSETQ. The CDR3 runs 16 residues. Sequencing was done on a sample of peripheral blood. The source of this sequence is a woman aged 60 to 75 with active COVID-19. The chain links TRBV5-1 to TRBJ2-5; a possible D gene is TRBD2 (6 bases). CDR3 coding DNA: TGCGCCAGCAGCTTGGGATCCACGGGGGACGGGGAGACCCAGTACTTC. Translated, it gives CASSLGSTGDGETQYF.